Below, 20 T cell receptor beta chains from the same sample are listed, as sequenced in a study of T-cell memory formation after mild COVID-19. Via MiXCR, TCRdb re-called the 5' RACE reads, giving one row per CDR3 protein. The repertoire includes around 13,000 distinct CDR3 sequences, 16% of them detected once, and under 60% sits in the top ten. The sample taken for sequencing was PBMCs or a T cell subset sorted from them (not recorded which). These receptors all stem from a young man who had mild COVID-19 (a few samples of this study predate the infection). Cell type and time point are not known.

The genes are TRBV5-1 and TRBJ1-6, with unresolved D. This CDR3 is built from 14 residues. Germline CDR1 is SGHRS and CDR2 is YFSETQ. Trimming took 1 base from V and 6 from J, leaving 8 bases between them. DNA of the CDR3: TGCGCCAGCAGCTTGTCCGGACGTAATTCACCCCTCCACTTT. The encoded protein is CASSLSGRNSPLHF.

About this clonotype: Possible read error: a much larger clone is one base away. This likely comes from a read error, as the CDR3 has no conserved phenylalanine or tryptophan at its end. The V gene is TRBV29-1, the J gene TRBJ1-2; D gene uncertain. V was pared by 7 bases and J by 11 bases, with 17 bases between. The length of the CDR3 is 11 residues. Germline CDR1 and CDR2: SQVTM and ANQGSEA. The DNA for the CDR3 is TGCAGCGCCTGGAGACAATTCGAGTACACCTTA. This encodes CSAWRQFEYTL.

This clonotype has at least ten counts. The genes are TRBV5-6 and TRBJ2-7; a weak D match, TRBD2 (5 bases). CDR3 length: 14 amino acids. Germline values: CDR1 SGHDT, CDR2 YYEEEE. V shed 2 bases and J shed 2 bases, with 11 bases lying between them. This chain's CDR3 is CASSFGDFTYEQYV. The CDR3 DNA follows: TGTGCCAGCAGCTTCGGGGATTTTACCTACGAGCAGTACGTC.

This clonotype was recorded at least ten times. The rearrangement joins TRBV20-1 to TRBJ2-1; D gene unclear. Between the trimmed V and J ends, which lost 3 bases and 9 bases, there was a span of 12 bases. The CDR3 is made up of 12 amino acids. Germline values: CDR1 DFQATT, CDR2 SNEGSKA (reference sequence). The DNA for the CDR3 is TGCAGTGCTAGCGGGCGGTCGAGTGAGCAGTTCTTC. This encodes CSASGRSSEQFF.

This clonotype was counted at least ten times. The chain has TRBV5-1 and TRBJ2-2; 9 bases agree with TRBD1. The CDR3 has 17 amino acids. Germline values: CDR1 SGHRS, CDR2 YFSETQ. Trimming removed 4 bases from V and 9 bases from J; junction bases left unmatched: 16. CDR3 nucleotides: TGCGCCAGCAGCACCGGGACAGGGTATCTTTTGCTCCGGGAGCTGTTTTTT. Its translation: CASSTGTGYLLLRELFF.

The DNA for the CDR3 is TGTGCCAGCAGCTTGCCCCTATCGGGAAACACCATATATTTT. Its protein is CASSLPLSGNTIYF. The chain carries TRBV5-6 and TRBJ1-3; D is unclear. CDR1 is SGHDT, CDR2 YYEEEE, per germline. V was cut by 1 base and J by 4 bases, with 9 bases left in between. This CDR3 is 14 amino acids long.

As concerns this clonotype: It may be a read error: a sequence one base away is much more abundant. V is TRBV5-5 and J is TRBJ2-1; 8 nucleotides line up with TRBD2. Germline trimming cut 2 bases from V and 9 bases from J; bases unmatched to any gene: 7. The V gene's germline CDR1 is SGHKS and CDR2 YYEKEE (reference sequence). The CDR3 length is 14 residues. The CDR3 coding sequence is TGTGCCAGCAGCTTACCAGCGGGGGTCACTGAGCAGTTCTTC. Protein product: CASSLPAGVTEQFF.

There are many counts of this clonotype. The J gene is TRBJ2-2, the V gene TRBV18, with TRBD1 matching 7 bases. This CDR3 region has 16 residues. Per the germline V gene, CDR1 is KGHSH and CDR2 is LQKENI. Trimming took 3 bases from V and 1 from J; bases not matched to a gene: 5. The CDR3 protein is CASSPLTGMNTGELFF. CDR3 nucleotides: TGTGCCAGCTCACCGTTGACAGGGATGAACACCGGGGAGCTGTTTTTT. Complete variable domain (other parts from reference TRBV18 and TRBJ2-2): NAGVMQNPRHLVRRRGQEARLRCSPMKGHSHVYWYRQLPEEGLKFMVYLQKENIIDESGMPKERFSAEFPKEGPSILRIQQVVRGDSAAYFCASSPLTGMNTGELFFGEGSRLTVL.

This clonotype was seen more than once but under ten times. The chain is built from TRBV9 and TRBJ2-7; 7 positions match TRBD1. This CDR3 contains 15 residues. The V gene's germline CDR1 is SGDLS and CDR2 YYNGEE. J gave up 5 bases and V 0 bases, and 8 bases lay outside the gene matches. The CDR3 DNA follows: TGTGCCAGCAGCGTAGGAGGACAGGTCAGTCACGAGCAGTACTTC. Translation: CASSVGGQVSHEQYF.

This clonotype was seen a handful of times. The chain carries TRBV15 and TRBJ1-3; tentatively, D is TRBD1 (5 bases). This CDR3 has 15 residues. The germline V gene encodes CDR1 LNHNV and CDR2 YYDKDF (reference sequence). Trimming removed 3 bases at V and 4 bases at J, with 13 bases between. The chain's CDR3 is CATSRDRGRGNTIYF. Written as DNA, the CDR3 is TGTGCCACCAGCAGGGACCGGGGCCGCGGAAACACCATATATTTT.

This CDR3 reads CASSSTAGLNYGYTF. The CDR3 DNA sequence: TGTGCCAGCAGTTCAACCGCGGGGCTTAACTATGGCTACACCTTC. This chain links TRBV6-5 with TRBJ1-2; D perhaps matches TRBD1 (5 bases). Germline-derived CDR1 and CDR2 are MNHEY and SVGAGI. Trimming removed 4 bases from V and 1 base from J, with 13 bases in between. The CDR3 has 15 amino acids.

This clonotype was picked up a small number of times. The chain recombines TRBV7-8 with TRBJ2-7; 10 bases match TRBD2. V trimming: 5 bases; J trimming: 9 bases; junction bases outside the gene matches: 13. This CDR3 contains 15 residues. From germline, CDR1 is SGHVS and CDR2 FQNEAQ. The CDR3 loop is CASSPGPSGGAGQYF. The CDR3 DNA follows: TGTGCCAGCAGCCCGGGGCCCAGCGGGGGGGCGGGGCAGTACTTC. Drawing the rest from reference TRBV7-8 and TRBJ2-7, the complete variable domain is GAGVSQSPRYKVAKRGQDVALRCDPISGHVSLFWYQQALGQGPEFLTYFQNEAQLDKSGLPSDRFFAERPEGSVSTLKIQRTQQEDSAVYLCASSPGPSGGAGQYFGPGTRLTVT.

This CDR3 is CASSQDWDRENTGELFF. CDR3 coding DNA: TGTGCCAGCAGCCAAGATTGGGACAGGGAGAACACCGGGGAGCTGTTTTTT. The chain couples TRBV14 to TRBJ2-2; TRBD1 agrees at 9 bases. CDR3 length equals 17 residues. The J segment lost 1 base and the V segment lost 0 bases, leaving 3 bases of the junction unmatched. Germline loops: CDR1 SGHDN, CDR2 FVKESK.

Ten or more counts support this clonotype. This rearrangement joins TRBV4-1 to TRBJ2-2; D not certain. This CDR3 spans 13 amino acids. The V gene lost 0 bases and the J gene lost 6 bases, with 5 bases spanning the gap. Per the germline V gene, CDR1 is MGHRA and CDR2 is YSYEKL. The CDR3 DNA sequence: TGCGCCAGCAGCCAAGATCCCGCCGGGGAGCTGTTTTTT. It encodes CASSQDPAGELFF.

This clonotype was recorded a few times. The chain carries TRBV7-2 and TRBJ1-6, with 10 bases lining up with TRBD1. The CDR3 extends over 15 amino acids. The V and J ends lost 3 bases and 9 bases, in that order; junction bases with no gene match: 5. The germline gives CDR1 SGHTA, CDR2 FQGNSA. The CDR3 region has the DNA TGTGCCAGCAGCTTCGGGAGGGACAGGGGTTCACCCCTCCACTTT. This gives the protein CASSFGRDRGSPLHF.

The rearrangement links TRBV7-6 to TRBJ2-3, with 8 positions matching TRBD2. The V segment lost 2 bases and the J segment 3 bases; nucleotides outside the gene matches: 4. Germline V gives CDR1 SGHVS, CDR2 FNYEAQ. The CDR3 loop spans 15 amino acids. CDR3 bases: TGTGCCAGCAGCTTATTGGTAGCGGGGACAGATACGCAGTATTTT. Amino acids: CASSLLVAGTDTQYF.

This clonotype has just a few counts. The CDR3 sequence: CSVWNRPSLTYGYTF. The CDR3, as DNA: TGCAGCGTTTGGAACAGACCATCATTAACCTATGGCTACACCTTC. This chain links TRBV29-1 with TRBJ1-2, with unresolved D. V lost 5 bases to trimming and J lost 4 bases, with 20 bases between them. This CDR3 spans 15 amino acids. Germline values: CDR1 SQVTM, CDR2 ANQGSEA.

This clonotype was seen only a few times. The chain uses TRBV6-2 or TRBV6-3 and TRBJ2-3; 9 positions agree with TRBD2. The V and J ends lost 2 bases and 5 bases, in that order; junction bases with no gene match: 5. Germline values: CDR1 MNHEY, CDR2 SVGEGT. The CDR3 is made up of 15 amino acids. CDR3 bases: TGTGCCAGCAGTTACGTTCTAGCGGGGTTAGATACGCAGTATTTT. Its translation is CASSYVLAGLDTQYF.

The chain links TRBV4-2 to TRBJ2-2; D is ambiguous. Germline CDR1 LGHNA, CDR2 YNFKEQ. V gave up 4 bases and J gave up 5 bases, with 8 bases separating them. This CDR3 has 13 amino acids. The CDR3 spells CASSLGPTGELFF. The CDR3, as DNA: TGTGCCAGCAGCCTCGGCCCGACCGGGGAGCTGTTTTTT.

This clonotype has at least ten counts. The chain is built from TRBV20-1 and TRBJ1-2; TRBD1 is a possible D gene (6 bases). This CDR3 contains 14 residues. V was trimmed by 6 bases and J by 3 bases, leaving 17 bases between them. Germline-derived CDR1 and CDR2 are DFQATT and SNEGSKA (reference sequence). CDR3 protein: CSAPGGPEHYGYTF. The CDR3 nucleotides are TGCAGTGCCCCCGGGGGGCCAGAGCACTATGGCTACACCTTC.